This TCR beta chain comes out of a study of OX40 agonist ivuxolimab in advanced cancers. At the level of the study: The patients got ivuxolimab, which is an agonistic anti-OX40 (CD134) antibody. Three patients showed partial responses: one hepatocellular carcinoma and two cutaneous melanoma cases. Whole-study results and caveats: Antigens targeted by the expanded peripheral T cells were not determined. Partial responders treated at 0.1-3.0 mg/kg exhibited clonal expansion among the lowest measured.

Points on this clone: The antigen is unknown.

Produced via immunoSEQ multiplex PCR; TCRdb's table is partial and in-frame only. The data hold some 55,000 clones, with 75% to 85% observed a single time. CDR1 is LNHDA and CDR2 is SQIVND in the germline V gene (reference sequence). The CDR3 sequence is 16 residues long. V shed 4 bases and J 5 bases; nucleotides not matched to a gene: 11. This clonotype was obtained from an adult with an advanced solid tumor such as melanoma, head and neck, liver or kidney cancer. This sample comprised CD4+ or CD8+ T cells sorted from blood, obtained in a trial of the OX40 agonist ivuxolimab. This chain uses TRBV19 with TRBJ1-1, with 9 bases lining up with TRBD1. CDR3 amino acids: CASSTHRGRGRTEAFF. The CDR3 DNA is TGTGCCAGTAGTACCCACAGGGGGCGCGGAAGAACTGAAGCTTTCTTT.